The 17 T cell receptor beta chains below come from one sample, sequenced in a study of cytomegalovirus exposure and HLA in healthy donors. The PCR contained 60 Vbeta and 13 Jbeta primers. Here immunoSEQ multiplex PCR was the method, and the copy in TCRdb shows in-frame clones only, minus some. There are about 76,000 clones in the sample; around 80% occur only once, and 2% to 3% lies in the top ten. The sample was PBMCs. The source is a man aged 25 to 40 in good health and CMV-seronegative.

Points on this clone: Other DNA variants within this sample encode the same CDR3. CDR3 DNA sequence: TGTGCCAGCAGCCCCTCGTACGAGCAGTACTTC. Amino acid sequence: CASSPSYEQYF. The chain uses TRBV7-9 and TRBJ2-7; no reliable D call. V was shortened by 5 bases and J by 4 bases, with 6 bases between the two germline ends. Germline V CDR1 and CDR2: SEHNR, FQNEAQ (reference sequence). The CDR3 consists of 11 residues.

J is TRBJ2-1 and V is TRBV7-9, with D unclear. The germline CDR1 and CDR2 sequences are SEHNR and FQNEAQ (reference sequence). V was shortened by 8 bases and J by 8 bases, with 13 bases between the two germline ends. This CDR3 contains 12 residues. The CDR3 DNA reads TGTGCCAGCGAGAACTTAGAATATGAGCAGTTCTTC. It is translated as CASENLEYEQFF. Full variable domain (remainder filled in from reference TRBV7-9 and TRBJ2-1): DTGVSQNPRHKITKRGQNVTFRCDPISEHNRLYWYRQTLGQGPEFLTYFQNEAQLEKSRLLSDRFSAERPKGSFSTLEIQRTEQGDSAMYLCASENLEYEQFFGPGTRLTVL.

The chain is built from TRBV5-1 and TRBJ2-7; TRBD1 aligns across 9 bases. This CDR3 spans 15 amino acids. Germline CDR1 SGHRS, CDR2 YFSETQ. V shed 4 bases and J 3 bases; nucleotides not matched to a gene: 8. The CDR3: CASSRSGQGIYEQYF. The DNA of the CDR3 is TGCGCCAGCAGCCGCTCCGGACAGGGGATCTACGAGCAGTACTTC.

V is TRBV28 and J is TRBJ1-5, with D unresolved. This CDR3 has 14 amino acids. Trimming left V 5 bases short and J 7 bases short, with 15 bases between. Germline assignment: CDR1 MDHEN and CDR2 SYDVKM. For the CDR3, the DNA is TGTGCCAGCAGTGCCGGAGATGTATCCCAGCCCCAGCATTTT. Encoded protein: CASSAGDVSQPQHF.

The CDR3 region has the DNA TGCAGCGTTGAGCGGGAGGCCGGGGAGCTGTTTTTT. Translating gives CSVEREAGELFF. V is TRBV29-1 and J is TRBJ2-2; 8 bases are shared with TRBD2. The germline V gene has CDR1 SQVTM and CDR2 ANQGSEA. This CDR3 is 12 amino acids long. With V trimmed by 3 bases and J by 6 bases, 0 bases remained unmatched.

The chain links TRBV18 to TRBJ2-1; tentatively, D is TRBD1 (6 bases). The V gene lost 3 bases and the J gene lost 8 bases, with 17 bases spanning the gap. This CDR3 contains 15 residues. CDR1 is KGHSH and CDR2 is LQKENI in the germline V gene. The CDR3 nucleotides are TGTGCCAGCTCACCGGGATTTTTGGGGGCTGATGAGCAGTTCTTC. Translated: CASSPGFLGADEQFF.

In DNA form, the CDR3 reads TGCAGCGCAGCAGAGGGTGCCAACTATGGCTACACCTTC. Its protein product is CSAAEGANYGYTF. The chain carries TRBV29-1 and TRBJ1-2; the D is unclear. Trimming left V 7 bases short and J 2 bases short, with 14 bases between. Germline V gene sequence: CDR1 SQVTM, CDR2 ANQGSEA. The CDR3 loop spans 13 amino acids.

The rearrangement links TRBV7-9 to TRBJ2-1, with D perhaps matching TRBD1 (5 bases). The CDR3 runs 14 residues. Germline values: CDR1 SEHNR, CDR2 FQNEAQ (reference sequence). The V end lost 2 bases, the J end lost 6 bases, and 11 bases lay between the germline ends. DNA of the CDR3: TGTGCCAGCAGCTTAAGTGAAAGGGGCAATGAGCAGTTCTTC. Translated, it gives CASSLSERGNEQFF. Full variable domain (missing parts from reference TRBV7-9 and TRBJ2-1): DTGVSQNPRHKITKRGQNVTFRCDPISEHNRLYWYRQTLGQGPEFLTYFQNEAQLEKSRLLSDRFSAERPKGSFSTLEIQRTEQGDSAMYLCASSLSERGNEQFFGPGTRLTVL.

This clone was counted between two and nine times. This chain uses TRBV5-4 with TRBJ1-4; 8 nucleotides agree with TRBD1. The CDR3 covers 15 residues. Germline trimming cut 3 bases from V and 5 bases from J; bases unmatched to any gene: 6. Germline V lookup: CDR1 SGHNT, CDR2 YYREEE (reference sequence). In nucleotides, the CDR3 is TGTGCCAGCAGCTCCGGACAGGGTGGGAATGAAAAACTGTTTTTT. As protein: CASSSGQGGNEKLFF.

The table lists this clone with a few counts. The genes are TRBV6-6 and TRBJ2-7; possible D gene TRBD2, 6 bases. Looked up from germline, CDR1 is MNHNY and CDR2 is SVGAGI (reference sequence). Trimming pared 0 bases from V and 6 bases from J, leaving 15 bases between. The CDR3 sequence is 15 residues long. Here the CDR3 DNA reads TGTGCCAGCAGTTACTCGAAGAGGAACGGGGGCGAGCAGTACTTC. Translated, it gives CASSYSKRNGGEQYF.

The chain employs TRBV9 and TRBJ1-3; possibly TRBD1 for D (6 bases). With 6 bases removed from V and 0 bases from J, the gap between germline ends came to 22 bases. Germline V CDR1 and CDR2: SGDLS, YYNGEE. CDR3 length equals 18 residues. DNA of the CDR3: TGTGCCAGCAACGCTTCCCCCGCACAGGGCACCTCTGGAAACACCATATATTTT. Its translation: CASNASPAQGTSGNTIYF.

The chain combines TRBV7-9 with TRBJ2-4; D call uncertain. V was shortened by 5 bases and J by 1 base, with 6 bases between the two germline ends. The CDR3 covers 13 residues. Germline-derived CDR1 and CDR2 are SEHNR and FQNEAQ (reference sequence). In DNA form, the CDR3 reads TGTGCCAGCAGCCCTCCTGCCAAAAACATTCAGTACTTC. Translating it yields CASSPPAKNIQYF.

The rearrangement uses TRBV5-1 and TRBJ2-1; the match to TRBD2 covers 10 bases. The CDR3 has 17 residues. Germline CDR1 is SGHRS and CDR2 is YFSETQ. V lost 0 bases to trimming and J lost 9 bases; unmatched junction nucleotides: 12. Written as DNA, the CDR3 is TGCGCCAGCAGCTTGGCCGGGGCTAGCGGGAGTGTTGGTGAGCAGTTCTTC. Protein product: CASSLAGASGSVGEQFF.

The chain uses TRBV4-3 and TRBJ1-1; maybe TRBD1 (5 bases). This CDR3 comprises 14 residues. CDR1 LGHNA and CDR2 YSLEER come from the germline V gene. V lost 0 bases to trimming and J lost 4 bases, with 9 bases between them. The CDR3 is CASSQDLGGTEAFF. CDR3 coding DNA: TGCGCCAGCAGCCAAGATCTGGGGGGCACTGAAGCTTTCTTT.

This clone was counted once. The V and J genes are TRBV27 and TRBJ2-7; 8 bases are a match to TRBD2. Germline trimming cut 3 bases from V and 13 bases from J; bases unmatched to any gene: 11. Per germline, CDR1 MNHEY and CDR2 SMNVEV (reference sequence). CDR3 size: 13 residues. CDR3 sequence (DNA): TGTGCCAGCAGTTTGAACCCCGGGGGGGCAAACTACTTC. Translation gives CASSLNPGGANYF.

This clone was found a few times. The chain is built from TRBV19 and TRBJ2-7; D is unresolved. CDR1 and CDR2 from the germline V gene are LNHDA and SQIVND (reference sequence). The CDR3 is 10 residues long. Trimming took 6 bases from V and 12 from J, leaving 12 bases between them. CDR3 bases: TGTGCCAGTAGCAATCCGGGTCTGTACTTC. Amino acids: CASSNPGLYF.

The V gene is TRBV19, the J gene TRBJ1-2; D gene ambiguous. Trimming pared 6 bases from V and 7 bases from J, leaving 15 bases between. Germline CDR1 reads LNHDA; CDR2 reads SQIVND (reference sequence). The CDR3 extends over 13 amino acids. CDR3 bases: TGTGCCAGTAGCAACGGGAGTTCTCGTGGCTACACCTTC. This sequence encodes CASSNGSSRGYTF.